The T cell receptor beta chain described here comes from a study of shared clonotypes between healthy human individuals. Assay: immunoSEQ multiplex PCR; the TCRdb copy retains only in-frame clones and omits some. The sample records fewer than 1.6 million clones, 97% to 99% being singletons. Study conclusions and caveats: In several donors, around 4.5% of naive CD4 clonotypes appeared in common.

Remarks on this clone: Antigen unknown.

The germline V gene encodes CDR1 MDHEN and CDR2 SYDVKM. The ends lost 3 bases at V and 2 bases at J; junction bases unmatched: 3. The CDR3 has 15 amino acids. The sequencing sample was made of naive CD4+ T cells sorted from blood. Subset here: CD45RA+ positively selected. This clonotype was sampled from a man aged 25-40 years in good health. The chain is built from TRBV28 and TRBJ2-7, with 11 bases identical to TRBD1. The CDR3 region is CASSFGGQGAYEQYF. CDR3 sequence (DNA): TGTGCCAGCAGTTTTGGGGGACAGGGGGCCTACGAGCAGTACTTC.